Following are 8 T cell receptor beta chains from one sample sequenced in a study of T cells in Graves' hyperthyroidism and ophthalmopathy. Amplified TCR beta CDR3 regions came from RNA transcripts. When the TCR CDR3 underwent first-round RT-PCR, the HTBI primer set was used. One entry per CDR3 protein, called by TCRdb with MiXCR from the multiplex PCR reads. The sample consists of over 500,000 distinct CDR3 sequences, roughly 17% of them appearing once. The sample taken for sequencing was blood. The receptors originated from a woman aged 18-29 years with Graves' ophthalmopathy.

This clonotype was seen many times. The CDR3 sequence: CARKQSLGTEAFF. DNA for the CDR3: TGTGCCAGAAAACAGTCGCTAGGCACTGAAGCTTTCTTT. The chain links TRBV2 to TRBJ1-1; D is ambiguous. This CDR3 has 13 amino acids. Germline V gene lookup returns CDR1 SNHLY and CDR2 FYNNEI. V was shortened by 9 bases and J by 4 bases, with 15 bases between the two germline ends. Combining the CDR3 with reference TRBV2 and TRBJ1-1 gives the whole variable domain EPEVTQTPSHQVTQMGQEVILRCVPISNHLYFYWYRQILGQKVEFLVSFYNNEISEKSEIFDDQFSVERPDGSNFTLKIRSTKLEDSAMYFCARKQSLGTEAFFGQGTRLTVV.

This clonotype has a handful of counts. The chain links TRBV5-5 to TRBJ2-7; D possibly corresponds to TRBD1 (6 bases). Trimming cost V 2 bases and J 4 bases, with 16 bases left between them. The CDR3 extends over 15 amino acids. CDR1 and CDR2 (germline): SGHKS, YYEKEE (reference sequence). In DNA, the CDR3 is TGTGCCAGCAGCTTATCGTCCCGGGACATTTACGAGCAGTACTTC. This translates into CASSLSSRDIYEQYF.

The chain joins TRBV6-1 to TRBJ1-6, with D hard to call. The CDR3 runs to 13 residues. Germline-derived CDR1 and CDR2 are MNHNS and SASEGT. Trimming took 6 bases from V and 7 from J, leaving 10 bases between them. The DNA of the CDR3 is TGTGCCAGCAGCAGGCAAGAAAATTCACCCCTCCACTTT. Translating it yields CASSRQENSPLHF.

This clonotype has only a few counts. V is TRBV20-1 and J is TRBJ2-2; D remains ambiguous. V dropped 1 base and J dropped 5 bases, with 5 bases sitting between them. CDR1 is DFQATT and CDR2 is SNEGSKA in the germline V gene (reference sequence). This CDR3 region has 12 residues. The CDR3 is CSARVETGELFF. CDR3 coding DNA: TGCAGTGCTAGAGTGGAGACCGGGGAGCTGTTTTTT.

This clonotype came up many times. This rearrangement joins TRBV7-3 to TRBJ1-2; TRBD1 aligns across 8 bases. Trimming at V came to 4 bases and at J to 3 bases, leaving 4 bases not matched to a gene. Germline loops: CDR1 SGHTA, CDR2 FQGTGA. The CDR3 extends over 14 amino acids. As DNA, the CDR3 is TGTGCCAGCAGCTCGGACAGGGAGGACTATGGCTACACCTTC. It translates to CASSSDREDYGYTF.

This clonotype has ten or more counts. This chain uses TRBV7-9 with TRBJ1-1, with D perhaps TRBD1 (6 bases). The V gene's germline CDR1 is SEHNR and CDR2 FQNEAQ (reference sequence). Trimming stripped 1 base from V and 10 bases from J, with 13 bases between. The CDR3 sequence is 13 residues long. CDR3 DNA sequence: TGTGCCAGCAGCTTAGTGACAGGAGGTGGAGCTTTCTTT. Translation gives CASSLVTGGGAFF. The full variable domain, rest sourced from reference TRBV7-9 and TRBJ1-1, is DTGVSQNPRHKITKRGQNVTFRCDPISEHNRLYWYRQTLGQGPEFLTYFQNEAQLEKSRLLSDRFSAERPKGSFSTLEIQRTEQGDSAMYLCASSLVTGGGAFFGQGTRLTVV.

Many counts were recorded for this clonotype. The chain uses TRBV6-5 and TRBJ1-5; D unresolved. Germline V CDR1 and CDR2: MNHEY, SVGAGI. The ends were cut back, 0 bases at V and 5 bases at J, with 8 bases in the middle. The CDR3 runs 14 residues. Here the CDR3 reads CASSYSGHYQPQHF. The CDR3 nucleotides read TGTGCCAGCAGTTACTCTGGGCATTATCAGCCCCAGCATTTT.

In the case of this clonotype: A read error may be the cause here, since a much bigger clone is one base away. V is TRBV28 and J is TRBJ1-6, with a weak D call TRBD1 (5 bases). Germline-derived CDR1 and CDR2 are MDHEN and SYDVKM. V lost 3 bases and J 11 bases, leaving 14 bases between the germline ends. This CDR3 comprises 14 residues. In DNA form, the CDR3 reads TGTGCCAGCAGTTTGAACAGGCGCGGTCCACCCCTCCACTTT. Encoded protein: CASSLNRRGPPLHF.